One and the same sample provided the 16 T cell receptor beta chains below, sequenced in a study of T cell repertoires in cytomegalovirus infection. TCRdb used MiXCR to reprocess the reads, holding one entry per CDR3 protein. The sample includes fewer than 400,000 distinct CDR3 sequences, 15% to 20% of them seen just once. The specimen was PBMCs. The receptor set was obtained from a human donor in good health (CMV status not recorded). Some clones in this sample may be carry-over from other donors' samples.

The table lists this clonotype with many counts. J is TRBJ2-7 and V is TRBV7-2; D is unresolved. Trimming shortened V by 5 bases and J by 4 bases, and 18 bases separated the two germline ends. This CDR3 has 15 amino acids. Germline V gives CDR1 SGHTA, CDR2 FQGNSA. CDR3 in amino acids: CASSPLIAGRYEQYF. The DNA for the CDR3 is TGTGCCAGCAGCCCCCTAATCGCAGGCCGATACGAGCAGTACTTC.

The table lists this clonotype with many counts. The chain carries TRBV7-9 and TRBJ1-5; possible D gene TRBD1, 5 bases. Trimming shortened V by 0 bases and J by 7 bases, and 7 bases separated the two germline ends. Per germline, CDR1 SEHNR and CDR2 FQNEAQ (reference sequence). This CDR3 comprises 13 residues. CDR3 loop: CASSLAWGQPQHF. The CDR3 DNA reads TGTGCCAGCAGCTTAGCGTGGGGGCAGCCCCAGCATTTT.

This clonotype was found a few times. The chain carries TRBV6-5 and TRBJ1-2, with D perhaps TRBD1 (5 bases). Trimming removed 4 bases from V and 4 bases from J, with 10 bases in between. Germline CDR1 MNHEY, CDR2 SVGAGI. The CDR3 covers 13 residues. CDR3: CASSSGKIYGYTF. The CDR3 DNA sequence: TGTGCCAGCAGTTCAGGGAAAATCTATGGCTACACCTTC.

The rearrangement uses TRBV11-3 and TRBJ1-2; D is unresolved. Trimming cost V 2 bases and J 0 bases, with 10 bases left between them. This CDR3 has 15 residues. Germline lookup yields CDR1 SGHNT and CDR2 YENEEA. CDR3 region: CASSLSHSTNYGYTF. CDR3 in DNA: TGTGCCAGCAGCTTATCGCACAGCACTAACTATGGCTACACCTTC.

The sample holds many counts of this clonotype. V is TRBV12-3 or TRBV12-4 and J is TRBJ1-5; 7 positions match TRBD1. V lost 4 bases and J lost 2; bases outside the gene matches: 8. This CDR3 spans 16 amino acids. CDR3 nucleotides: TGTGCCAGCAGTTCCCTCTACGGACAGGGCAATCAGCCCCAGCATTTT. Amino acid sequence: CASSSLYGQGNQPQHF.

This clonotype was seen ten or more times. CDR3 sequence (DNA): TGTGCCAGCAGCTCGTGGGCCGACATGAACACTGAAGCTTTCTTT. Translating it yields CASSSWADMNTEAFF. V is TRBV7-9 and J is TRBJ1-1; no definite D call. CDR1 is SEHNR, CDR2 FQNEAQ, per germline (reference sequence). Trimming cost V 4 bases and J 0 bases, with 12 bases left between them. The length of the CDR3 is 15 residues.

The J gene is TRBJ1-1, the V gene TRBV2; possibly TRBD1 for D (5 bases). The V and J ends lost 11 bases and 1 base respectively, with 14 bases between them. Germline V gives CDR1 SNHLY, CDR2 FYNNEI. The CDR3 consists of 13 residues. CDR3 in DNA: TGTGCCCAAGCATCAGGGTCGAACACTGAAGCTTTCTTT. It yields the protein CAQASGSNTEAFF.

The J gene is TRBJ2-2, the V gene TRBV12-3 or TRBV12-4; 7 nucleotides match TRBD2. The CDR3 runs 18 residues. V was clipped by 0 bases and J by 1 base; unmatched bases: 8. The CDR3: CASSLAQWASGNTGELFF. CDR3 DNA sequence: TGTGCCAGCAGTTTAGCGCAGTGGGCTAGCGGGAACACCGGGGAGCTGTTTTTT.

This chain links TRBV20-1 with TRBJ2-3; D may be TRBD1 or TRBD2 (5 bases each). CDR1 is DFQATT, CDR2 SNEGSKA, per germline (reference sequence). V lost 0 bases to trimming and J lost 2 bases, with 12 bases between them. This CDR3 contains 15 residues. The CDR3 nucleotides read TGCAGTGCTAGAGATTTCGGGGCCCTCACAGATACGCAGTATTTT. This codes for CSARDFGALTDTQYF.

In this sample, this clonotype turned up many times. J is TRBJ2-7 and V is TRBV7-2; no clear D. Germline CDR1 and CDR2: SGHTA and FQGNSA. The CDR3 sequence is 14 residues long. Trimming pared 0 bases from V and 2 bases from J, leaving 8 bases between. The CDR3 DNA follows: TGTGCCAGCAGCTTAGCCCCCAGCGCCTACGAGCAGTACTTC. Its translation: CASSLAPSAYEQYF.

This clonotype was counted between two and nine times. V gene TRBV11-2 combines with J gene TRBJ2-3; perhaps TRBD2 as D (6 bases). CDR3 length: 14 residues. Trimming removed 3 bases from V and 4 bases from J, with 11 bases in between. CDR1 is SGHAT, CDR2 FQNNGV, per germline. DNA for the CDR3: TGTGCCAGCAGCTTCGACCGGGGGTCAGATACGCAGTATTTT. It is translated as CASSFDRGSDTQYF.

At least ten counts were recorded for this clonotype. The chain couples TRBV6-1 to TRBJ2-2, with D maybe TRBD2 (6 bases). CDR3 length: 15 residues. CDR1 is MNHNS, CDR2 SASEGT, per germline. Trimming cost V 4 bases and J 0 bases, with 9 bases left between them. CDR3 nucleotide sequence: TGTGCCAGCAGTGCTCCGGGGGCGAACACCGGGGAGCTGTTTTTT. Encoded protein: CASSAPGANTGELFF.

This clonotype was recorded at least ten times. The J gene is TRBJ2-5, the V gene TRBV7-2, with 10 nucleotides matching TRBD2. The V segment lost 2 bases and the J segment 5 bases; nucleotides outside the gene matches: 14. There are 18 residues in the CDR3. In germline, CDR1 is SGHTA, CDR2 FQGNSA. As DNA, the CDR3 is TGTGCCAGCAGCTTACTCGAGAAGCGGGAGGGCCTACCTGAGACCCAGTACTTC. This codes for CASSLLEKREGLPETQYF.

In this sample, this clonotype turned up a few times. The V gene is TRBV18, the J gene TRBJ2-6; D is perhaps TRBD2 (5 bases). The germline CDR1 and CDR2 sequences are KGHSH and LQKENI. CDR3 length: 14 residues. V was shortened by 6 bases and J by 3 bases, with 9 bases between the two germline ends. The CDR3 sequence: CASSGGRGANVLTF. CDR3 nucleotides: TGTGCCAGCTCTGGAGGTCGTGGGGCCAACGTCCTGACTTTC. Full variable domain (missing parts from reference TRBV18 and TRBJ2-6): NAGVMQNPRHLVRRRGQEARLRCSPMKGHSHVYWYRQLPEEGLKFMVYLQKENIIDESGMPKERFSAEFPKEGPSILRIQQVVRGDSAAYFCASSGGRGANVLTFGAGSRLTVL.

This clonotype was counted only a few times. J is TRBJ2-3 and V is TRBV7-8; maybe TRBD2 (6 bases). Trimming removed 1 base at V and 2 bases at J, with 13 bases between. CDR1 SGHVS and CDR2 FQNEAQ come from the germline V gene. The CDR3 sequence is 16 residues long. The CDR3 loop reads CASSLVMAGITDTQYF. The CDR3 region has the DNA TGTGCCAGCAGCTTAGTTATGGCGGGAATCACAGATACGCAGTATTTT.

The CDR3 DNA sequence: TGTGCCAGCAGTTTAGTAGCGGACAGGGGTCCCTACAATGAGCAGTTCTTC. Protein product: CASSLVADRGPYNEQFF. V is TRBV12-3 or TRBV12-4 and J is TRBJ2-1, with 9 nucleotides matching TRBD1. The ends lost 1 base at V and 2 bases at J; junction bases unmatched: 6. The CDR3 runs 17 residues.